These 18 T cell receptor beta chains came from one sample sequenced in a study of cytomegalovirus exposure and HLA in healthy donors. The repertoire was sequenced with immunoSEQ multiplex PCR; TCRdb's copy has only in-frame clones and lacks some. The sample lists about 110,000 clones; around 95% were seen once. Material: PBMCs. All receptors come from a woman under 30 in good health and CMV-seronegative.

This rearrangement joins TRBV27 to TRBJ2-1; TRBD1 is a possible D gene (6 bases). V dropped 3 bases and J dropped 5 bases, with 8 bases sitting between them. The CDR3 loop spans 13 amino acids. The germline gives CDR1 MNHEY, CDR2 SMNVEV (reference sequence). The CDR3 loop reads CASSFQGNNEQFF. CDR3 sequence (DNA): TGTGCCAGCAGTTTCCAGGGGAACAATGAGCAGTTCTTC.

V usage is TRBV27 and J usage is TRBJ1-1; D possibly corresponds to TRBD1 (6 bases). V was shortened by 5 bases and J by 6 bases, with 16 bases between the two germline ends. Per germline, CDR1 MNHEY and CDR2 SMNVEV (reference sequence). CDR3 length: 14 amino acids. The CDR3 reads CASSPYRERAEAFF. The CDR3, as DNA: TGTGCCAGCAGTCCCTACAGGGAGAGAGCTGAAGCTTTCTTT.

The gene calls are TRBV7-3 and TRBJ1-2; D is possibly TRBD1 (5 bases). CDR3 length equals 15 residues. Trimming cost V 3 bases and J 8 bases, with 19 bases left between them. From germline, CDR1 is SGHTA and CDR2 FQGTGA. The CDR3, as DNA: TGTGCCAGCAGCTTCTCTCCAGGGCGGGATGGGGGCTACACCTTC. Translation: CASSFSPGRDGGYTF.

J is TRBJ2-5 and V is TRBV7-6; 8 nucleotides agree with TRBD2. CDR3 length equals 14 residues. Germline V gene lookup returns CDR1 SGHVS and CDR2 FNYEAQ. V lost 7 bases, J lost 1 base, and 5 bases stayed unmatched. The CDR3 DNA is TGTGCCAGCACCCAGGGACTAGTCCAAGAGACCCAGTACTTC. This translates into CASTQGLVQETQYF. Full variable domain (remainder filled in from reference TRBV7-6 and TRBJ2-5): GAGVSQSPRYKVTKRGQDVALRCDPISGHVSLYWYRQALGQGPEFLTYFNYEAQQDKSGLPNDRFSAERPEGSISTLTIQRTEQRDSAMYRCASTQGLVQETQYFGPGTRLLVL.

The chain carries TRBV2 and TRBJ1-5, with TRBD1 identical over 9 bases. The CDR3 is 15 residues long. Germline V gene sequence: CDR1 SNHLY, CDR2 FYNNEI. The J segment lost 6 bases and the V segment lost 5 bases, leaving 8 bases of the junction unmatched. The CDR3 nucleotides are TGTGCCAGCAGTATGGACAGGGGAGAGAGTCAGCCCCAGCATTTT. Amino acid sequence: CASSMDRGESQPQHF.

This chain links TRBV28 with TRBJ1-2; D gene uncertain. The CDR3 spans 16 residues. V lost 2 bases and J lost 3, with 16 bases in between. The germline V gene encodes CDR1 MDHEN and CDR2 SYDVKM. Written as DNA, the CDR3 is TGTGCCAGCAGTTTAAGGCAATCGGGGTGGGACTATGGCTACACCTTC. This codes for CASSLRQSGWDYGYTF.

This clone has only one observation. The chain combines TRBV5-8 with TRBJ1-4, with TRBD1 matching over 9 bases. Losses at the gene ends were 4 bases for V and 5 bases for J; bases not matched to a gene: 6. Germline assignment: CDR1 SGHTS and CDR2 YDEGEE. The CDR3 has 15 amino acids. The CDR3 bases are TGTGCCAGCAGCCAATTCGGGACAGGGAATGAAAAACTGTTTTTT. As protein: CASSQFGTGNEKLFF.

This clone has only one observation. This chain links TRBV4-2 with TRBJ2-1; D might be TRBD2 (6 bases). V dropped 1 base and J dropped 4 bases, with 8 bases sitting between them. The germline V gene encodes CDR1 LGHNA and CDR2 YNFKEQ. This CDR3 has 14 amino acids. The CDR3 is CASSQVGGYNEQFF. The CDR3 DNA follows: TGTGCCAGCAGCCAAGTGGGAGGATACAATGAGCAGTTCTTC.

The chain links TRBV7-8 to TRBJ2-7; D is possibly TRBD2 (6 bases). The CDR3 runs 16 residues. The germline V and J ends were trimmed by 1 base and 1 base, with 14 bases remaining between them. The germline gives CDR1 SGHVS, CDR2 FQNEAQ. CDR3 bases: TGTGCCAGCAGCTTAGTAAGGACTACTAGTTCCTACGAGCAGTACTTC. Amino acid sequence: CASSLVRTTSSYEQYF.

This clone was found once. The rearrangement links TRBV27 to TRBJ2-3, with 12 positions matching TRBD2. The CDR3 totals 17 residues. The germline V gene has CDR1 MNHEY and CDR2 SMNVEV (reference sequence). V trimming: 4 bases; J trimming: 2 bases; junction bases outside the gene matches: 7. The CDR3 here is CASSWLAGGRYTDTQYF. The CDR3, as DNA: TGTGCCAGCAGTTGGCTAGCGGGGGGGCGATACACAGATACGCAGTATTTT.

The CDR3: CASSYYGQPGANVLTF. For the CDR3, the DNA is TGTGCCAGCAGTTACTACGGACAACCTGGGGCCAACGTCCTGACTTTC. The gene calls are TRBV6-5 and TRBJ2-6; D perhaps matches TRBD1 (5 bases). V lost 1 base and J lost 2, with 9 bases in between. Germline CDR1 reads MNHEY; CDR2 reads SVGAGI. There are 16 residues in the CDR3.

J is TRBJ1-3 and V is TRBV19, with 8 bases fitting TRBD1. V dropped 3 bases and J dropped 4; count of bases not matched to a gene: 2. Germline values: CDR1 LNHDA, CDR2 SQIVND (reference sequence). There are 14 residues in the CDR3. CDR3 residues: CASSISGGGNTIYF. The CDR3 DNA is TGTGCCAGTAGTATCTCAGGGGGCGGAAACACCATATATTTT.

For the CDR3, the DNA is TGTGCCAGCAGCCTCGGACAGGGAGTGAGTTCACCCCTCCACTTT. This codes for CASSLGQGVSSPLHF. The chain couples TRBV16 to TRBJ1-6, with 8 bases matching TRBD1. The J segment lost 9 bases and the V segment lost 4 bases, leaving 8 bases of the junction unmatched. Germline CDR1 is KGHSY and CDR2 is FQNENV. This CDR3 spans 15 amino acids.

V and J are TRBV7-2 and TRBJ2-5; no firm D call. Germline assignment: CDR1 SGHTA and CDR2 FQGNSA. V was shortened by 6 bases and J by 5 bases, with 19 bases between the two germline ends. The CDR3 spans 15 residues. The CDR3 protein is CASSYGAARSETQYF. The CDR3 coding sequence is TGTGCCAGCAGTTACGGAGCTGCTAGATCGGAGACCCAGTACTTC.

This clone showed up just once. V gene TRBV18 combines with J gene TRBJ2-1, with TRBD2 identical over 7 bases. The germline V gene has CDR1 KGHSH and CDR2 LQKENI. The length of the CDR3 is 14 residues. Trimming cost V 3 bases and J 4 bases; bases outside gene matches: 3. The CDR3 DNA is TGTGCCAGCTCACCCATGGGGGGGTACAATGAGCAGTTCTTC. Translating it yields CASSPMGGYNEQFF.

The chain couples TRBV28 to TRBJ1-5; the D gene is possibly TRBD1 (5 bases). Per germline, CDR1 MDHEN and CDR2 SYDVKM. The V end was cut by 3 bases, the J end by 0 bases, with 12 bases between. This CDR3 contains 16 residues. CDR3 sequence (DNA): TGTGCCAGCAGTTTCATACAGGTCTATAGCAATCAGCCCCAGCATTTT. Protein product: CASSFIQVYSNQPQHF.

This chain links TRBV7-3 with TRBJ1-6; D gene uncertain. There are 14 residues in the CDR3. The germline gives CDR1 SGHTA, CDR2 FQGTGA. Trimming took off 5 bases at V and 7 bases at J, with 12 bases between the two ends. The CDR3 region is CASSLNNRNSPLHF. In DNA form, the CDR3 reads TGTGCCAGCAGCCTCAATAACAGAAATTCACCCCTCCACTTT.

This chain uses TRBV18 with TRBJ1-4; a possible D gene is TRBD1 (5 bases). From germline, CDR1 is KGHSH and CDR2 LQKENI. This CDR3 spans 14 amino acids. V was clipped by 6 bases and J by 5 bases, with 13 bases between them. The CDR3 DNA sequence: TGTGCCAGCTCGCTCCAGGGCCCCAATGAAAAACTGTTTTTT. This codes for CASSLQGPNEKLFF. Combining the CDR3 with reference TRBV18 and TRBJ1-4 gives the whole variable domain NAGVMQNPRHLVRRRGQEARLRCSPMKGHSHVYWYRQLPEEGLKFMVYLQKENIIDESGMPKERFSAEFPKEGPSILRIQQVVRGDSAAYFCASSLQGPNEKLFFGSGTQLSVL.